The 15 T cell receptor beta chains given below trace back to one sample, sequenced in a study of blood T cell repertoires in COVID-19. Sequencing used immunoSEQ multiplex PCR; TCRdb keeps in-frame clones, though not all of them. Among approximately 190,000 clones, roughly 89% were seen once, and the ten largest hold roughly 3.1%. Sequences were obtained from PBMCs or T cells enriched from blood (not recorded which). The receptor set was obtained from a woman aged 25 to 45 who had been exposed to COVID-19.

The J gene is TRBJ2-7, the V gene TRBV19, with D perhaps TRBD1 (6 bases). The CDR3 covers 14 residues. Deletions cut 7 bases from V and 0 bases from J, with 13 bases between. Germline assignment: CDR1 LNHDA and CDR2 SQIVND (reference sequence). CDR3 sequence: CASTKGTSSYEQYF. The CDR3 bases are TGTGCCAGTACCAAAGGGACATCCTCCTACGAGCAGTACTTC.

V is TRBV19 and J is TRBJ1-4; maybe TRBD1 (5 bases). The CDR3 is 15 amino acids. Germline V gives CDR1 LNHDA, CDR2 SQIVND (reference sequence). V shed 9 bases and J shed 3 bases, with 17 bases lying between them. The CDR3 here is CASSPSRAANEKLFF. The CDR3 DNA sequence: TGTGCCAGCTCACCGTCCAGGGCAGCTAATGAAAAACTGTTTTTT.

The CDR3 reads CASSEDSSTSYEQYF. The CDR3, as DNA: TGTGCCAGCAGCGAGGACAGTAGTACTTCCTACGAGCAGTACTTC. The chain carries TRBV2 and TRBJ2-7; perhaps TRBD1 as D (6 bases). CDR1 is SNHLY and CDR2 is FYNNEI in the germline V gene. V was shortened by 6 bases and J by 1 base, with 16 bases between the two germline ends. The CDR3 totals 15 residues.

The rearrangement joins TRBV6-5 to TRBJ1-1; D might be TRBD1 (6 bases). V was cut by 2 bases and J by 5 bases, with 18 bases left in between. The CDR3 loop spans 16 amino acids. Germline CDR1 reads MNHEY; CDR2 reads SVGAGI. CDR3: CASSYSSRGAKTEAFF. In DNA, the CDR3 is TGTGCCAGCAGTTACAGTTCCAGGGGAGCAAAAACTGAAGCTTTCTTT.

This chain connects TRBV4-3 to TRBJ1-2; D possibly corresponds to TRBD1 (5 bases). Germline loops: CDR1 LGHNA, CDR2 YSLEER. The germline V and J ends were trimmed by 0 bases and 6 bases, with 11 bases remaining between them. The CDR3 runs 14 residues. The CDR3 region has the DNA TGCGCCAGCAGCCAAGACGGGGGGGTAAATGGCTACACCTTC. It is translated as CASSQDGGVNGYTF.

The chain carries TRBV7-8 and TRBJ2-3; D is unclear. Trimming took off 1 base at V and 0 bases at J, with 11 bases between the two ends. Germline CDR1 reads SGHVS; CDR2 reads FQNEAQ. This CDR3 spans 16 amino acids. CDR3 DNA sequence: TGTGCCAGCAGCTTAGTGGGCAGCAAAAGCACAGATACGCAGTATTTT. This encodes CASSLVGSKSTDTQYF.

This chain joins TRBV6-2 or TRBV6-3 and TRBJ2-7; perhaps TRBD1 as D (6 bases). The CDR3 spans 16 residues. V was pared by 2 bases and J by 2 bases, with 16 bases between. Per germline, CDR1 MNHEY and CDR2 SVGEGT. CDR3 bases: TGTGCCAGCAGTTACCTCCGCACCCAGGGGACCTACGAGCAGTACTTC. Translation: CASSYLRTQGTYEQYF.

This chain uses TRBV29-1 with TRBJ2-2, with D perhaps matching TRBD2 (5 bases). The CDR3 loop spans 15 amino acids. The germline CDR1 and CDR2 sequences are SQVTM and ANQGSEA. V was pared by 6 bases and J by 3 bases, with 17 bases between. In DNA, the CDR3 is TGCAGCGTCGGAGGTCCCGTCCCGGACACCGGGGAGCTGTTTTTT. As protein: CSVGGPVPDTGELFF.

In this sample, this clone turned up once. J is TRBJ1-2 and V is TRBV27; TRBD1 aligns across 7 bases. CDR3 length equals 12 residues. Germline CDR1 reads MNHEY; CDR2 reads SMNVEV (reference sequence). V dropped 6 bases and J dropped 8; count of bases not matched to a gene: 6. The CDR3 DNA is TGTGCCAGCAGGACAGGGAGTGAGGGCTACACCTTC. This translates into CASRTGSEGYTF.

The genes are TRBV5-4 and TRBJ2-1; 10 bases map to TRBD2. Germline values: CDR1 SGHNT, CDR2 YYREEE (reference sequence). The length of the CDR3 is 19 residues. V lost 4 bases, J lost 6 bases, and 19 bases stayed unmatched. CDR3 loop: CASSQRTERGGLWGNEQFF. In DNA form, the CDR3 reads TGTGCCAGCAGCCAAAGGACCGAGCGGGGGGGCCTTTGGGGCAATGAGCAGTTCTTC.

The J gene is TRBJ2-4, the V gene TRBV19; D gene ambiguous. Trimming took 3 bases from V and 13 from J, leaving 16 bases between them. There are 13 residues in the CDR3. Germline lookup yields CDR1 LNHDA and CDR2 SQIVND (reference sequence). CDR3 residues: CASSIGLITIQYF. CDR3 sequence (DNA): TGTGCCAGTAGTATTGGCCTGATTACAATCCAGTACTTC.

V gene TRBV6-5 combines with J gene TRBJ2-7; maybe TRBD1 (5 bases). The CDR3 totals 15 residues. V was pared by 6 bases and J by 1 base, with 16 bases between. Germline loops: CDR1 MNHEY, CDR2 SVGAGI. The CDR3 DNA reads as TGTGCCAGCAGGGAGACAGAGTTAGTGTCCTACGAGCAGTACTTC. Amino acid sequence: CASRETELVSYEQYF.

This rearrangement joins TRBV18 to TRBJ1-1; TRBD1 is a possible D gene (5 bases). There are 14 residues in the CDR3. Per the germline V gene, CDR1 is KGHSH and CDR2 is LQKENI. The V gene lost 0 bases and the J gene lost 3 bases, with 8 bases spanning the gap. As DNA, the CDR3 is TGTGCCAGCTCACCACCGACAGTCGACACTGAAGCTTTCTTT. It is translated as CASSPPTVDTEAFF.

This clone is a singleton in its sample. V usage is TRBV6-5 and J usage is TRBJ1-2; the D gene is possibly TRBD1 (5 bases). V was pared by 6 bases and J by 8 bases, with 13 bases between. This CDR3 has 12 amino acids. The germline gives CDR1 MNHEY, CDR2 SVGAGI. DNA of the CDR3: TGTGCCAGCAGCTCTCGACAGCGAGGCTACACCTTC. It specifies CASSSRQRGYTF.

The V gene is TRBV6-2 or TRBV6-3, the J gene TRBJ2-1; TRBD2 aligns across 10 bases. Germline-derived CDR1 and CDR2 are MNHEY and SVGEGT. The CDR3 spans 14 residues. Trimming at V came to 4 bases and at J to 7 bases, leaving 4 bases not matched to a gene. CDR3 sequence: CASSWGLAINEQFF. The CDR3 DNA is TGTGCCAGCAGTTGGGGACTAGCGATAAATGAGCAGTTCTTC.